The T cell receptor beta chain under discussion was sequenced for a study of blood T cell repertoires in COVID-19. Looking at the study overall: Acute-phase and convalescent COVID-19 samples originated in the United States, Italy and Spain.

The sample holds one count of this clone. Per the original methods: Reference gene primer amplification gave estimated nucleated cell counts. This table comes from immunoSEQ multiplex PCR, and its TCRdb copy is limited to in-frame clones, with some not included. D and trimming were read from the DNA, whereas the V and J calls and clone size are those reported in that table. The sample contains under 65,000 clones, around 87% of which appear only once. Germline CDR1 and CDR2: KGHSH and LQKENI. V lost 4 bases and J lost 1, with 10 bases in between. This CDR3 spans 14 amino acids. Recruited during active infection, patients (from Seattle) were subsequently followed longitudinally.

This TCR derives from a woman older than 75 with COVID-19, enrolled during active disease. Input material: peripheral blood. The genes are TRBV18 and TRBJ1-1; no clear D. The CDR3 DNA follows: TGTGCCAGCTCACTGATAGACAAGAACACTGAAGCTTTCTTT. Translated: CASSLIDKNTEAFF.